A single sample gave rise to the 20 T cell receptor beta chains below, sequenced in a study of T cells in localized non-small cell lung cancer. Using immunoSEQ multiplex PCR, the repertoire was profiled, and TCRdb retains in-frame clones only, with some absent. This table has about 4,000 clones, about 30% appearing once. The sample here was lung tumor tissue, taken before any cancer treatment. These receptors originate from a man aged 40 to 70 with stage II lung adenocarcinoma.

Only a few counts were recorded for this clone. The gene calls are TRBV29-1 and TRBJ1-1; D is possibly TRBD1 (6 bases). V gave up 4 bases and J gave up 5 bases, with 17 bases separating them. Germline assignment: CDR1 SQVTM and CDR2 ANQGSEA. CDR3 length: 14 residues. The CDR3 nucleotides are TGCAGCGTTGCAGACTCCCTCAGGGGAACTGAAGCTTTCTTT. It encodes CSVADSLRGTEAFF.

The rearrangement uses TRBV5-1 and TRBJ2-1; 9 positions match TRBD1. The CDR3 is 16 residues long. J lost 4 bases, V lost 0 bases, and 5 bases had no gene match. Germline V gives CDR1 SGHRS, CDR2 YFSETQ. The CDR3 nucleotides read TGCGCCAGCAGCTTGGAACAGGGGGCGGGTTACAATGAGCAGTTCTTC. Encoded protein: CASSLEQGAGYNEQFF.

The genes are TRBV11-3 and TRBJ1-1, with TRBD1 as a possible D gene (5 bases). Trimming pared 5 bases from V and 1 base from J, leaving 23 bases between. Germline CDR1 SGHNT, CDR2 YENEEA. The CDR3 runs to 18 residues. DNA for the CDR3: TGTGCCAGCAGCCTCCGGGTCGGGGCAGGGATATCGAACACTGAAGCTTTCTTT. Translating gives CASSLRVGAGISNTEAFF.

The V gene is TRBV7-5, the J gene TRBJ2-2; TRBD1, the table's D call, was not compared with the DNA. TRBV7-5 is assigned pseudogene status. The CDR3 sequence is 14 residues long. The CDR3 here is CASSSTGNTGELFF. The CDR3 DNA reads TGTGCCAGCAGCTCTACAGGGAACACCGGGGAGCTGTTTTTT.

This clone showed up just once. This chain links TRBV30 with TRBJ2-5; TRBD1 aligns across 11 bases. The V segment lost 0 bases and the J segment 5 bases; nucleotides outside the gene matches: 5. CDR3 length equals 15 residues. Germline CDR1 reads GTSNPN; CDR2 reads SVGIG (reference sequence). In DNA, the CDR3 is TGTGCCTGGAGTGTAGGACAGGGGGCAAGGGAGACCCAGTACTTC. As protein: CAWSVGQGARETQYF.

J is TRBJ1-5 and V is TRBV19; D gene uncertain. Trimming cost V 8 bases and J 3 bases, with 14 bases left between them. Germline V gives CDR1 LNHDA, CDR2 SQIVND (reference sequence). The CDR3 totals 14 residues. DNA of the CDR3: TGTGCCAGTGCGATTTCGGCCGCCAATCAGCCCCAGCATTTT. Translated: CASAISAANQPQHF.

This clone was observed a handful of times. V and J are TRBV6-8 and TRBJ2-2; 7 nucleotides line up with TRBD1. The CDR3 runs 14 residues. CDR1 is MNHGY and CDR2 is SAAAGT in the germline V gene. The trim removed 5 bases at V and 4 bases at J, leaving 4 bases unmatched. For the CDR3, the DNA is TGTGCCAGCAGTGGTGGACAGGCCACCGGGGAGCTGTTTTTT. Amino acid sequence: CASSGGQATGELFF.

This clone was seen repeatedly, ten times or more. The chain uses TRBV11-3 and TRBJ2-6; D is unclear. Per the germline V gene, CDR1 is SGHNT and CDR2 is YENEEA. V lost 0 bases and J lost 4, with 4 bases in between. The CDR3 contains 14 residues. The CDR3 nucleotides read TGTGCCAGCAGCTTAGATGGGGGGGCCAACGTCCTGACTTTC. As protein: CASSLDGGANVLTF.

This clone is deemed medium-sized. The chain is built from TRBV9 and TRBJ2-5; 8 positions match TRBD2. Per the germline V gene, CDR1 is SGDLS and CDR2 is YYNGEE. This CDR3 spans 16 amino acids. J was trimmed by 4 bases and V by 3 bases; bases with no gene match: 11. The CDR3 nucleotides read TGTGCCAGCAGCGAGCGTTTACGGGGGGGCCGAGAGACCCAGTACTTC. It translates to CASSERLRGGRETQYF.

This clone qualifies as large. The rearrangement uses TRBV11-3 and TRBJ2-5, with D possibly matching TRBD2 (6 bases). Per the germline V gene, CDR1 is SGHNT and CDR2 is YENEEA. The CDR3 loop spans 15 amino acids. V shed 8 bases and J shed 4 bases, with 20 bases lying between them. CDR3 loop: CASASDPGMVETQYF. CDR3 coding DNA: TGTGCCAGCGCTAGCGACCCAGGGATGGTAGAGACCCAGTACTTC.

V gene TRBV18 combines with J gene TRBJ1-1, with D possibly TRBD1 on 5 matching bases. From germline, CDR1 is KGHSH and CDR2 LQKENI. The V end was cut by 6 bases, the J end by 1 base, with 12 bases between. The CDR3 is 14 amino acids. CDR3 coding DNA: TGTGCCAGCTCCTCGAATCAGGGGAACACTGAAGCTTTCTTT. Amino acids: CASSSNQGNTEAFF.

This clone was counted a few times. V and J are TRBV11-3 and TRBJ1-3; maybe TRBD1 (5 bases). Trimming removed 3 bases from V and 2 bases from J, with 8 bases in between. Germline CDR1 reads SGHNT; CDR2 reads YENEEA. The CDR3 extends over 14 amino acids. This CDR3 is CASSLVGAGNTIYF. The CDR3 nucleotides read TGTGCCAGCAGCTTGGTGGGGGCTGGAAACACCATATATTTT.

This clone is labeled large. The CDR3 coding sequence is TGTGCCAGCAGCCCGAGCGTGTACGGAGGCGGCTACACCTTC. It is translated as CASSPSVYGGGYTF. This chain links TRBV11-3 with TRBJ1-2; D call uncertain. This CDR3 is 14 amino acids long. CDR1 is SGHNT and CDR2 is YENEEA in the germline V gene. The ends were cut back, 5 bases at V and 8 bases at J, with 18 bases in the middle.

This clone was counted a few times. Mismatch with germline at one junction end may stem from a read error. The CDR3: CASTTPGGSDFHF. As DNA, the CDR3 is TGTGCCAGCACCACCCCGGGGGGCTCTGACTTTCATTTC. The rearrangement joins TRBV28 to TRBJ1-2; D is possibly TRBD1 (6 bases). From germline, CDR1 is MDHEN and CDR2 SYDVKM. The CDR3 has 13 amino acids.

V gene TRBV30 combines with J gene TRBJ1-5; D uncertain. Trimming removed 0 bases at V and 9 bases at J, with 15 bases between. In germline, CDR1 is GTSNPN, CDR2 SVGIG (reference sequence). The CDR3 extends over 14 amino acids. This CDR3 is CAWSVPRVTGPQHF. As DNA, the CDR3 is TGTGCCTGGAGTGTTCCGAGGGTAACGGGGCCCCAGCATTTT. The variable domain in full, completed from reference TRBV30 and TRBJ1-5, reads SQTIHQWPATLVQPVGSPLSLECTVEGTSNPNLYWYRQAAGRGLQLLFYSVGIGQISSEVPQNLSASRPQDRQFILSSKKLLLSDSGFYLCAWSVPRVTGPQHFGDGTRLSIL.

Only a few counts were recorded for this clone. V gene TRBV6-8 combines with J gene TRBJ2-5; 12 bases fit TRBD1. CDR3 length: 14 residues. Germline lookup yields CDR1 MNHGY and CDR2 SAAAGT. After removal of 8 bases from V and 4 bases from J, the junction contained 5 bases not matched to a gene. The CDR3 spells CASGGTGGLETQYF. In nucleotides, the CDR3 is TGTGCCAGCGGCGGGACAGGGGGCTTAGAGACCCAGTACTTC.

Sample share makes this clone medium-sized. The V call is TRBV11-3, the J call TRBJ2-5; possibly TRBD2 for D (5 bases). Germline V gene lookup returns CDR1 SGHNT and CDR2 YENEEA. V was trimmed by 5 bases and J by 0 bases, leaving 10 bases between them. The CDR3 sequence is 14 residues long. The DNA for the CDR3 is TGTGCCAGCAGCCCCCCGCGGGACCAAGAGACCCAGTACTTC. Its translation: CASSPPRDQETQYF.

Written as DNA, the CDR3 is TGCGCCAGCAGCCCGGCCGGGGAAGAGACCCAGTACTTC. Translation: CASSPAGEETQYF. The chain uses TRBV4-1 and TRBJ2-5; possible D gene TRBD2, 5 bases. The CDR3 runs to 13 residues. Per the germline V gene, CDR1 is MGHRA and CDR2 is YSYEKL. V lost 4 bases and J 3 bases, leaving 9 bases between the germline ends.

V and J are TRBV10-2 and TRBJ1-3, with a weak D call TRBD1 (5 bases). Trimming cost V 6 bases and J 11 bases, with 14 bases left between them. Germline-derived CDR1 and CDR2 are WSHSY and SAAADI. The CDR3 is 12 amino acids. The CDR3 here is CASSSQGTAIYF. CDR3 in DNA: TGCGCCAGCAGCAGCCAGGGAACGGCCATATATTTT.

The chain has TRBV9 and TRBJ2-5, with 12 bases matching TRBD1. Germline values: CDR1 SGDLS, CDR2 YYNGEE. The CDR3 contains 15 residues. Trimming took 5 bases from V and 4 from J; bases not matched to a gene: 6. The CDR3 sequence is CASSKGQGATETQYF. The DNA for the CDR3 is TGTGCCAGCAGTAAGGGACAGGGGGCTACAGAGACCCAGTACTTC.